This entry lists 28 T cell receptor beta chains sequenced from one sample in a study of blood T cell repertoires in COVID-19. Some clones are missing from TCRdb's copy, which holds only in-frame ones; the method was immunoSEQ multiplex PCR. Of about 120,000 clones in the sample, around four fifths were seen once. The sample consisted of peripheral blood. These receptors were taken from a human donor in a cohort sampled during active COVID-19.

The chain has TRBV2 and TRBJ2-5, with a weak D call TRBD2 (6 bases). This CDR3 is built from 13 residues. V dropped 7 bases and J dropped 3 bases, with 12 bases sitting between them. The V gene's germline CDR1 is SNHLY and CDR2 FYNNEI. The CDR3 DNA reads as TGTGCCAGCACTTTAGCGGAGAAAGAGACCCAGTACTTC. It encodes CASTLAEKETQYF. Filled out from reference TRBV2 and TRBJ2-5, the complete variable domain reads EPEVTQTPSHQVTQMGQEVILRCVPISNHLYFYWYRQILGQKVEFLVSFYNNEISEKSEIFDDQFSVERPDGSNFTLKIRSTKLEDSAMYFCASTLAEKETQYFGPGTRLLVL.

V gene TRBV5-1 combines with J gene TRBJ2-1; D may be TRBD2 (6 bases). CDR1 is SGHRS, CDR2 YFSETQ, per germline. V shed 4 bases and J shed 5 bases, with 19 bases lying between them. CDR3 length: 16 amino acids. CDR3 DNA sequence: TGCGCCAGCAGCGCAACCGCGGGAATTTACCACAATGAGCAGTTCTTC. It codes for CASSATAGIYHNEQFF.

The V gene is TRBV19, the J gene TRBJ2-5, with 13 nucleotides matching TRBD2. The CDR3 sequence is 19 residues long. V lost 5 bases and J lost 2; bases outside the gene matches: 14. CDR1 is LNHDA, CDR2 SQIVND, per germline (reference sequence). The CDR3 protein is CASSPFGLAGANGQETQYF. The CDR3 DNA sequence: TGTGCCAGTAGTCCCTTCGGACTAGCGGGGGCCAATGGTCAAGAGACCCAGTACTTC.

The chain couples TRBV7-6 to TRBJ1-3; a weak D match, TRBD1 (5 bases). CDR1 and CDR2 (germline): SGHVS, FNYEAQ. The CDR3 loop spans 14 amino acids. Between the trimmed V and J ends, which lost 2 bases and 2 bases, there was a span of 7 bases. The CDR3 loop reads CASSLQGAGNTIYF. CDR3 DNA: TGTGCCAGCAGCTTACAGGGTGCTGGAAACACCATATATTTT. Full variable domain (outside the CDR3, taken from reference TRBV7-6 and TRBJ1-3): GAGVSQSPRYKVTKRGQDVALRCDPISGHVSLYWYRQALGQGPEFLTYFNYEAQQDKSGLPNDRFSAERPEGSISTLTIQRTEQRDSAMYRCASSLQGAGNTIYFGEGSWLTVV.

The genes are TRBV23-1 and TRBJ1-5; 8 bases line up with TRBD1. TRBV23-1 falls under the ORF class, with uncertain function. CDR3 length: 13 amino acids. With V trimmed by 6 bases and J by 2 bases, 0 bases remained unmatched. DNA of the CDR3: TGCGCCAGCAGGACAGGGGGCAATCAGCCCCAGCATTTT. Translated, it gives CASRTGGNQPQHF.

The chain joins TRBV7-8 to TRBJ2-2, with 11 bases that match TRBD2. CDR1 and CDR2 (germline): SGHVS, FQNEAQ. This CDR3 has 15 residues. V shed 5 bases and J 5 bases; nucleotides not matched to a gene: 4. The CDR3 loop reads CASSVIAGGTGELFF. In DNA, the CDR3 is TGTGCCAGCAGCGTCATAGCGGGGGGGACCGGGGAGCTGTTTTTT.

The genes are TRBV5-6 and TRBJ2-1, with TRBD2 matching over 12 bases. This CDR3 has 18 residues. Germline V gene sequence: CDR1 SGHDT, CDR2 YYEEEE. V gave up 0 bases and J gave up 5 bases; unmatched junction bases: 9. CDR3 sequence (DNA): TGTGCCAGCAGCTTGGGACTAGCGGGGGTTCAATCACACAATGAGCAGTTCTTC. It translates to CASSLGLAGVQSHNEQFF.

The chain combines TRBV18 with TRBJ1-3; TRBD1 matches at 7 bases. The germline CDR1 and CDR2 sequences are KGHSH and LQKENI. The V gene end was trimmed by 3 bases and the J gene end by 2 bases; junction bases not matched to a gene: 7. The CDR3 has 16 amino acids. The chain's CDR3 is CASSPLTGRTGNTIYF. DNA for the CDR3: TGTGCCAGCTCACCCCTGACAGGGAGAACTGGAAACACCATATATTTT.

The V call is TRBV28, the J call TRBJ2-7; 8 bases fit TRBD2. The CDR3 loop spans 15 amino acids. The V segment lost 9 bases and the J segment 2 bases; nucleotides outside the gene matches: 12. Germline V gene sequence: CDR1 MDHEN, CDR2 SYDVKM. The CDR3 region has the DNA TGTGCCAGAAAATCGGGGGGGGGACCGACCTACGAGCAGTACTTC. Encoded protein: CARKSGGGPTYEQYF.

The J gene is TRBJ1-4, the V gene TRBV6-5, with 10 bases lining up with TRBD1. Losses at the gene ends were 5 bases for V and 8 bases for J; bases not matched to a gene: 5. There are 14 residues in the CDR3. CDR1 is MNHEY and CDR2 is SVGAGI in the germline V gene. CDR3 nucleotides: TGTGCCAGCAGTCCCCGGACAGGGGGGGAAAAACTGTTTTTT. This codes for CASSPRTGGEKLFF.

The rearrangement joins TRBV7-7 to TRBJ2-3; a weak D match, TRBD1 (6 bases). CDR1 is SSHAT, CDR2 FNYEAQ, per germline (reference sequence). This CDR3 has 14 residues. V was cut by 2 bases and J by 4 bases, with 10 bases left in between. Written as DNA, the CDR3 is TGTGCCAGCAGCTTAAACAGGGCGTCAGATACGCAGTATTTT. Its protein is CASSLNRASDTQYF.

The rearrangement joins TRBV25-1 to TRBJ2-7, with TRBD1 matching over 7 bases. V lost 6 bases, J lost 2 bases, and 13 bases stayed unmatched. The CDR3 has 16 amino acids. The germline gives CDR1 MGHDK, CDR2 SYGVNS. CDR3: CASRSPPGGGTYEQYF. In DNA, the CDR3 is TGTGCCAGCAGATCACCTCCAGGGGGTGGGACCTACGAGCAGTACTTC.

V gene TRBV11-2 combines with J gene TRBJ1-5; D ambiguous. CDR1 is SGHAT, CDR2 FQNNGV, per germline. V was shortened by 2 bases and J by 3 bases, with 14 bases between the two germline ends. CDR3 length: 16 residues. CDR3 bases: TGTGCCAGCAGCTTAAACGAGGGAAGGGTCAATCAGCCCCAGCATTTT. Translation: CASSLNEGRVNQPQHF. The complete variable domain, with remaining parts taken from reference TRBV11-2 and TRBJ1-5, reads EAGVAQSPRYKIIEKRQSVAFWCNPISGHATLYWYQQILGQGPKLLIQFQNNGVVDDSQLPKDRFSAERLKGVDSTLKIQPAKLEDSAVYLCASSLNEGRVNQPQHFGDGTRLSIL.

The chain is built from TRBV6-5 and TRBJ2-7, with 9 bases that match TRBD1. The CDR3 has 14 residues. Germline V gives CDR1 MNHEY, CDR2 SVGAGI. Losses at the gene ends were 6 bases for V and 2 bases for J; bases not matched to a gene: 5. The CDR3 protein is CASSRRDRAYEQYF. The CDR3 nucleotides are TGTGCCAGCAGCAGACGGGACAGGGCCTACGAGCAGTACTTC.

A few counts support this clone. The CDR3 nucleotides are TGTGCCAGCAGCTCGGGGGGGCTCTACGAGCAGTACTTC. Translating it yields CASSSGGLYEQYF. The chain is built from TRBV11-2 and TRBJ2-7; 8 positions agree with TRBD2. The J segment lost 3 bases and the V segment lost 4 bases, leaving 2 bases of the junction unmatched. CDR1 is SGHAT, CDR2 FQNNGV, per germline. This CDR3 is built from 13 residues.

The CDR3 DNA follows: TGTGCCACCAGCCGGGGTTTGGAGACCCAGTACTTC. It yields the protein CATSRGLETQYF. The chain recombines TRBV15 with TRBJ2-5, with D possibly being TRBD2 (5 bases). The CDR3 runs to 12 residues. Trimming removed 5 bases at V and 5 bases at J, with 9 bases between. Germline lookup yields CDR1 LNHNV and CDR2 YYDKDF (reference sequence).

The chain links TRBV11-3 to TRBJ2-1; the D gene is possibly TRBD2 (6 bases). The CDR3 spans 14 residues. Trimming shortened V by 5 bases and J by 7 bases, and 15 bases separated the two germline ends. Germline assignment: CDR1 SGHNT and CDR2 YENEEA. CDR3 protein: CASSPRVGGNEQFF. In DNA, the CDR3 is TGTGCCAGCAGCCCCAGGGTTGGGGGGAATGAGCAGTTCTTC.

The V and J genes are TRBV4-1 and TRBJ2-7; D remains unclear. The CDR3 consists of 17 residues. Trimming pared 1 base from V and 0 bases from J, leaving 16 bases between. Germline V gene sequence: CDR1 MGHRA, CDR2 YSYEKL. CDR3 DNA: TGCGCCAGCAGCCAAGTCTTTCGGCTAGAAAGCTCCTACGAGCAGTACTTC. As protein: CASSQVFRLESSYEQYF.

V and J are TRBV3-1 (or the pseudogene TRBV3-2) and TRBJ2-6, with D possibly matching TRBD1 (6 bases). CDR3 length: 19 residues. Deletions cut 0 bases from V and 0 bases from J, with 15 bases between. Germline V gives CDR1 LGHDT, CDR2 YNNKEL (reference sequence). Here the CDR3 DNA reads TGTGCCAGCAGCCAAGAAAGACAGGAGCCAATCTCTGGGGCCAACGTCCTGACTTTC. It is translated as CASSQERQEPISGANVLTF.

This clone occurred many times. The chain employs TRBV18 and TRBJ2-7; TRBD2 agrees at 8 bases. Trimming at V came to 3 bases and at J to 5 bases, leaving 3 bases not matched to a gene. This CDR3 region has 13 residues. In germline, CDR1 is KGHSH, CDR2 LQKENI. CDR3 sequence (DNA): TGTGCCAGCTCACCGGGACTAGTGGACGAGCAGTACTTC. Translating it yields CASSPGLVDEQYF.

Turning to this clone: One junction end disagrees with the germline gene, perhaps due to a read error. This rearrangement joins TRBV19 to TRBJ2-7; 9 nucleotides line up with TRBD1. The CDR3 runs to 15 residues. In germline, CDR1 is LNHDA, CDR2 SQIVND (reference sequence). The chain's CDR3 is CASSLDRGASYEQYF. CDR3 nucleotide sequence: TGTGCCAGTAGTCTAGACAGGGGGGCCTCCTACGAGCAGTACTTC.

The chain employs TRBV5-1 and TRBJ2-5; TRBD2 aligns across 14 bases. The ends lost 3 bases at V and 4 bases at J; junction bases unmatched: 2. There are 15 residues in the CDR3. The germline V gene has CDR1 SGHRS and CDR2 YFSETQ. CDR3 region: CASSSGTSGGETQYF. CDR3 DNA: TGCGCCAGCAGCTCGGGGACTAGCGGGGGAGAGACCCAGTACTTC.

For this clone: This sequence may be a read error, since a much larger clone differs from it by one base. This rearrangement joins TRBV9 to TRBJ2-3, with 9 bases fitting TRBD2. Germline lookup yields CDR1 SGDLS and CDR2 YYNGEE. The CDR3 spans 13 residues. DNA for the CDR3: TGTGCCCGCAGCGGCGGGGGGGTAGATACGCAGTATTTT. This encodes CARSGGGVDTQYF.

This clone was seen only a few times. CDR3 in amino acids: CASSLNRWGGRDEQFF. In nucleotides, the CDR3 is TGTGCCAGCAGTTTAAATAGGTGGGGGGGCCGGGATGAGCAGTTCTTC. The chain couples TRBV27 to TRBJ2-1, with a weak D call TRBD2 (7 bases). Trimming stripped 2 bases from V and 8 bases from J, with 19 bases between. The CDR3 is 16 amino acids. The germline V gene has CDR1 MNHEY and CDR2 SMNVEV (reference sequence).

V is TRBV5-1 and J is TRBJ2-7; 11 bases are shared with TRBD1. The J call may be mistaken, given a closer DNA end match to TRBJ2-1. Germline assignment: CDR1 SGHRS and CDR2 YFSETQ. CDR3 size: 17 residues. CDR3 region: CASSPGTGGFLYNEQFF. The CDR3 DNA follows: TGCGCCAGCAGCCCAGGGACAGGGGGATTCCTTTACAATGAGCAGTTCTTC.

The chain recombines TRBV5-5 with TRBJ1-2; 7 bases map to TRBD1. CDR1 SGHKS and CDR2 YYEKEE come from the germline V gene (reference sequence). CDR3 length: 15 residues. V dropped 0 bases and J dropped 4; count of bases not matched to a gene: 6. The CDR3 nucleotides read TGTGCCAGCAGCTTGGCCGGGACAGAAACCTATGGCTACACCTTC. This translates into CASSLAGTETYGYTF. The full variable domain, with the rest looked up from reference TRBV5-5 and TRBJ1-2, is DAGVTQSPTHLIKTRGQQVTLRCSPISGHKSVSWYQQVLGQGPQFIFQYYEKEERGRGNFPDRFSARQFPNYSSELNVNALLLGDSALYLCASSLAGTETYGYTFGSGTRLTVV.

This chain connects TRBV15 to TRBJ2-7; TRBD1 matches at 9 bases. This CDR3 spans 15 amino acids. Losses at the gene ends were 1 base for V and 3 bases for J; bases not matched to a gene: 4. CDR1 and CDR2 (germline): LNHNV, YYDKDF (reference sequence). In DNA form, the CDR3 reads TGTGCCACCAGCAGAGCCGGGACAGGGATCTACGAGCAGTACTTC. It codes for CATSRAGTGIYEQYF.

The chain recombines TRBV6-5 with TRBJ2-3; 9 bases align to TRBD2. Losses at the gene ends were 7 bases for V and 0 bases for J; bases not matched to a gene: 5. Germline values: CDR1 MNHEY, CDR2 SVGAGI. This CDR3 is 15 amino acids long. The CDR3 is CASTERGASTDTQYF. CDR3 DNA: TGTGCCAGCACCGAGCGGGGGGCTAGCACAGATACGCAGTATTTT.